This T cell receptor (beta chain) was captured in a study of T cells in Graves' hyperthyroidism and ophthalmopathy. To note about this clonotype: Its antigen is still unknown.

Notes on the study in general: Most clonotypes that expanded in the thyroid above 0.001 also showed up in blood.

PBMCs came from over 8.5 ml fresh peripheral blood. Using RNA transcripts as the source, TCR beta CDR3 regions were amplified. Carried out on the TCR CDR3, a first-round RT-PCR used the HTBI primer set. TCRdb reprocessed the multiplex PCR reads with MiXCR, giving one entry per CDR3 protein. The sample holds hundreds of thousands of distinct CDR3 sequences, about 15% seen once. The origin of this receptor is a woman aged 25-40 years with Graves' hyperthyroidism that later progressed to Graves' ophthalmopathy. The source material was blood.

The CDR3 spells CASSQEGSNGFSYNEQFF. The CDR3 nucleotides are TGTGCCAGCAGCCAAGAGGGTAGTAATGGGTTCTCCTACAATGAGCAGTTCTTC. V and J are TRBV3-1 and TRBJ2-1; no clear D gene. V lost 0 bases to trimming and J lost 0 bases, with 15 bases between them. Germline lookup yields CDR1 LGHDT and CDR2 YNNKEL (reference sequence). The CDR3 has 18 amino acids.